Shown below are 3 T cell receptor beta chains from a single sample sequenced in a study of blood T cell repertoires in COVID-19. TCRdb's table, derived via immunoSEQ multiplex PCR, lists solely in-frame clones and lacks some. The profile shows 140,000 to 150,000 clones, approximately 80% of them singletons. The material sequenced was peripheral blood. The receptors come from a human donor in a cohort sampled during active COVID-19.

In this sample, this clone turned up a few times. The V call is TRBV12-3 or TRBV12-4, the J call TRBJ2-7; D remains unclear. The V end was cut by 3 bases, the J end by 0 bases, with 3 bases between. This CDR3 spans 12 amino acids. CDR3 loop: CASSFYSYEQYF. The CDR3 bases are TGTGCCAGCAGTTTCTACTCCTACGAGCAGTACTTC.

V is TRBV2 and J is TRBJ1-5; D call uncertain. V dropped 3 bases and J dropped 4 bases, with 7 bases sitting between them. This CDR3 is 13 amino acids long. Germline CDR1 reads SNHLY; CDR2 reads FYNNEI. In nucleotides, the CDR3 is TGTGCCAGCAGTGACCTGCGAAATCAGCCCCAGCATTTT. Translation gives CASSDLRNQPQHF.

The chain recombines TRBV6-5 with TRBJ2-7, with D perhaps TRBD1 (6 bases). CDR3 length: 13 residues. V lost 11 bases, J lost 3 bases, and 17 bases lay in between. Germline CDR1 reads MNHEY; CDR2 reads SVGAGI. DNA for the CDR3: TGTGCCGGCACCCAAGGGGGATTCTACGAGCAGTACTTC. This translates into CAGTQGGFYEQYF.